This TCR beta chain was sequenced in a study of T cells after posttransplantation cyclophosphamide. A remark on this clone: Its specificity is not known.

Using immunoSEQ multiplex PCR, the repertoire was profiled, and TCRdb retains in-frame clones only, with some absent. Of 3,000 to 3,500 clones listed, 80% to 85% are singletons. General study findings and limits: Recipient CMV seropositivity and CMV reactivation strongly tracked TRB clonality.

This clonotype was sampled from a woman aged 60 to 75 in good health, CMV-negative, and a related stem cell transplant donor. The sample consisted of CD8+ T cells sorted from bone marrow.

In nucleotides, the CDR3 is TGTGCCAGCAGCTTTCGGGACATCACTGAAGCTTTCTTT. It translates to CASSFRDITEAFF. The V gene is TRBV7-8, the J gene TRBJ1-1; tentative D call: TRBD1 (6 bases). The CDR3 totals 13 residues. Trimming removed 3 bases from V and 4 bases from J, with 9 bases in between. CDR1 and CDR2 from the germline V gene are SGHVS and FQNEAQ.